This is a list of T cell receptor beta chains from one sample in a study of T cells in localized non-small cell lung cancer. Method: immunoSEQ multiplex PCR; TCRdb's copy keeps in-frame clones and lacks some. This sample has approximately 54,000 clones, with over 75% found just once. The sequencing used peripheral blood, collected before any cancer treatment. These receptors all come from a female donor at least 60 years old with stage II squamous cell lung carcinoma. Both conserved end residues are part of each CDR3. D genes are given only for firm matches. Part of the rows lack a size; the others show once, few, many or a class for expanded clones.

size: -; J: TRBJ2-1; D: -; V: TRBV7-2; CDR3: CASSLDSGLYNEQFF; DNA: TGTGCCAGCAGCTTAGATAGCGGCCTTTACAATGAGCAGTTCTTC
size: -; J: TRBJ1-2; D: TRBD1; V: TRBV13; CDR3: CASSSRDSGYTF; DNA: TGTGCCAGCAGCTCTAGGGACAGCGGCTACACCTTC
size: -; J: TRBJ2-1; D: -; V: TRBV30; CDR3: CAWRTGLGYNEQFF; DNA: TGTGCCTGGAGGACGGGACTTGGATACAATGAGCAGTTCTTC
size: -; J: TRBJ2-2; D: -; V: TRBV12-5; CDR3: CASGRQWDTGELFF; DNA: TGTGCTAGTGGCCGACAGTGGGACACCGGGGAGCTGTTTTTT
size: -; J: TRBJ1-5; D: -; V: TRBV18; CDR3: CASSSQKGSYNQPQHF; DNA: TGTGCCAGCTCATCACAGAAGGGGTCTTACAATCAGCCCCAGCATTTT
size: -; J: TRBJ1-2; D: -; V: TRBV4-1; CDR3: CASSQDGNSDTGGYTF; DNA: TGCGCCAGCAGCCAAGATGGGAACAGTGATACGGGTGGCTACACCTTC
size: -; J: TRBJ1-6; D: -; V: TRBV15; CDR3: CATSRDLQAFHF; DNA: TGTGCCACCAGCAGAGATCTTCAGGCGTTCCACTTT
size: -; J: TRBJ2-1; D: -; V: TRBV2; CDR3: CASSPVGTVLDEQFF; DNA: TGTGCCAGCAGTCCTGTCGGGACGGTCTTGGATGAGCAGTTCTTC
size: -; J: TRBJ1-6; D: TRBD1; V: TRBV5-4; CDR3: CASSPGTVVMGPLHF; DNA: TGTGCCAGCAGCCCCGGGACAGTGGTAATGGGACCCCTCCACTTT
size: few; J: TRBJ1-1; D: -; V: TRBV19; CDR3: CASSMQGVPERGAFF; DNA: TGTGCCAGTAGTATGCAAGGGGTGCCAGAAAGGGGAGCTTTCTTT
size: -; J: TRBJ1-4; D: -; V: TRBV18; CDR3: CASSPQGRNEKLFF; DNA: TGTGCCAGCTCCCCCCAGGGGAGGAATGAAAAACTGTTTTTT
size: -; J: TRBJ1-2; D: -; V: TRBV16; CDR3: CASSQSVANYGYTF; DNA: TGTGCCAGCAGCCAATCAGTAGCTAACTATGGCTACACCTTC
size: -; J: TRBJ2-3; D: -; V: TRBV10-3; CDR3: CAILPDYGTDTQYF; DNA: TGTGCCATCCTCCCAGACTACGGCACAGATACGCAGTATTTT
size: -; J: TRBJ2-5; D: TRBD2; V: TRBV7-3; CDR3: CASSQAGGEQETQYF; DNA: TGTGCCAGCAGCCAAGCGGGGGGCGAACAAGAGACCCAGTACTTC
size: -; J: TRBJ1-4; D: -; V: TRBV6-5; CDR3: CASREGGPSEKLFF; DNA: TGTGCCAGCAGGGAAGGGGGGCCCAGTGAAAAACTGTTTTTT
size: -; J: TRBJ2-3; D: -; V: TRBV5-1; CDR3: CASSLALLGTDTQYF; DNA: TGCGCCAGCAGCTTGGCCCTCCTGGGCACAGATACGCAGTATTTT
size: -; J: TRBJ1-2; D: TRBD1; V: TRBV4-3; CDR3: CASSHTGQGDGYTF; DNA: TGCGCCAGCAGCCACACGGGACAGGGGGACGGCTACACCTTC
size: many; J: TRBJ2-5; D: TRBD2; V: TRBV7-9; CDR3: CASSLFSGGGETQYF; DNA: TGTGCCAGCAGCTTGTTTAGCGGGGGCGGAGAGACCCAGTACTTC
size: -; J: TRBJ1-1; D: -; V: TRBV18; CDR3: CASSPGQNTEAFF; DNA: TGTGCCAGCTCACCGGGCCAGAACACTGAAGCTTTCTTT
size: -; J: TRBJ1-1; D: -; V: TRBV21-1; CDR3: CASSKVGDRANTEAFF; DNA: TGTGCCAGCAGCAAAGTAGGGGACAGGGCGAACACTGAAGCTTTCTTT
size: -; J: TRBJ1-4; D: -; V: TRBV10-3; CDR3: CAISETLAGLQEEKLFF; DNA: TGTGCCATCAGTGAGACCCTAGCAGGGCTCCAGGAAGAAAAACTGTTTTTT
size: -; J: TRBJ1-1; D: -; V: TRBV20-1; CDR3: CSARYGTEAFF; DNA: TGCAGTGCTAGATATGGGACTGAAGCTTTCTTT
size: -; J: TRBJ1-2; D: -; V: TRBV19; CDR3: CASSIPGAPYGYTF; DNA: TGTGCCAGTAGTATTCCAGGGGCGCCCTATGGCTACACCTTC
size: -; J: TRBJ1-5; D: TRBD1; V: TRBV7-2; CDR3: CASSLGQPNQPQHF; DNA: TGTGCCAGCAGCTTGGGACAGCCGAATCAGCCCCAGCATTTT
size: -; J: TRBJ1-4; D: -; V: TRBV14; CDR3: CASSQARNEKLFF; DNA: TGTGCCAGCAGCCAAGCCAGGAATGAAAAACTGTTTTTT
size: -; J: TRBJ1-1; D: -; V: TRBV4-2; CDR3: CASSQEKGWGAEAFF; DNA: TGTGCCAGCAGCCAAGAAAAAGGGTGGGGAGCTGAAGCTTTCTTT